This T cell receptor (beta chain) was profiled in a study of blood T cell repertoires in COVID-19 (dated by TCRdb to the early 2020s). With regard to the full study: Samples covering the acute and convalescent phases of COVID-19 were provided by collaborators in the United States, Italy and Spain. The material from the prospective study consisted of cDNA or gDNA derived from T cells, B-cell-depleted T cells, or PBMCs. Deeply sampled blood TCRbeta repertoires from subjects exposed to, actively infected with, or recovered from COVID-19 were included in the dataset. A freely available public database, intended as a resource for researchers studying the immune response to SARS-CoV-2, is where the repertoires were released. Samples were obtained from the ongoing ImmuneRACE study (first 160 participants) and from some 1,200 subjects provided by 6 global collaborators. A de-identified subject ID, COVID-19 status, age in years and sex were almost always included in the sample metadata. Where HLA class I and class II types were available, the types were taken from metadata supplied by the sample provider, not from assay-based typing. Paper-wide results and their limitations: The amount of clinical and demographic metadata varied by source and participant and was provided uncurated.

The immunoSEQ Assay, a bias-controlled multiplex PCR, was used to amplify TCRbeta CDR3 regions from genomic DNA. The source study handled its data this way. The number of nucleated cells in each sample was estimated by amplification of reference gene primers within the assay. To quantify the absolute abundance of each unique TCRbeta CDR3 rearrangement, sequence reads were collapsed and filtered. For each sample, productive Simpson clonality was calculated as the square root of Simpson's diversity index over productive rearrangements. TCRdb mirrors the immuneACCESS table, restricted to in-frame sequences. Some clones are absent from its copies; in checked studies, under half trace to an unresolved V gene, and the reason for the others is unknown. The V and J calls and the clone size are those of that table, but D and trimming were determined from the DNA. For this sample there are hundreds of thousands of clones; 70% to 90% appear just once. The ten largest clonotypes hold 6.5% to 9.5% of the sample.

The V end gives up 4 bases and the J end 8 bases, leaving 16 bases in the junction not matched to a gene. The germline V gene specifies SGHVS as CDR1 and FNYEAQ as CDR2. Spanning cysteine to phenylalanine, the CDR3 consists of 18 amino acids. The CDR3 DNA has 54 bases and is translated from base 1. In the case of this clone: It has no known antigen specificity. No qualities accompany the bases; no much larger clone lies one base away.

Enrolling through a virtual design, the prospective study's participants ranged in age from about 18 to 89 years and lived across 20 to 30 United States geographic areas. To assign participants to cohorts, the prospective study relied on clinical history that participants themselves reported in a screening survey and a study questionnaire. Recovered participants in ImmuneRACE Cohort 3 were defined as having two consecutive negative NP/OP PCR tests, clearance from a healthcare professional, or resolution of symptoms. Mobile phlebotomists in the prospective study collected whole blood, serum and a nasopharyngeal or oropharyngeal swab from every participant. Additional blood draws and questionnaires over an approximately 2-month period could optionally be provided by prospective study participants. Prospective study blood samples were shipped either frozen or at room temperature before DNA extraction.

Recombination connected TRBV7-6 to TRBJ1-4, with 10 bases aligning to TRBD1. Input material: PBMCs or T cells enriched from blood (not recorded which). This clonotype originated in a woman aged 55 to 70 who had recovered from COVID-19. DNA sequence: TGTGCCAGCAGCTCGGACCCGACAGGGGGCGGATGGCTGGAAAAACTGTTTTTT. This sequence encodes CASSSDPTGGGWLEKLFF. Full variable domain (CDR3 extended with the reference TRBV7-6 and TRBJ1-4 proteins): GAGVSQSPRYKVTKRGQDVALRCDPISGHVSLYWYRQALGQGPEFLTYFNYEAQQDKSGLPNDRFSAERPEGSISTLTIQRTEQRDSAMYRCASSSDPTGGGWLEKLFFGSGTQLSVL.